This entry lists 31 T cell receptor beta chains sequenced from one sample in a study of cytomegalovirus exposure and HLA in healthy donors. The PCR used 60 Vbeta and 13 Jbeta primers. The method was immunoSEQ multiplex PCR; TCRdb's version includes in-frame clones alone and lacks a portion of them. This table has more than 85,000 clones, less than 85% appearing once. The sequenced sample consisted of PBMCs. The receptors stem from a young man in good health and CMV-seropositive.

The DNA for the CDR3 is TGTGCCAGCAGCGTAGGTGGAGTTAGCACAGATACGCAGTATTTT. Residues: CASSVGGVSTDTQYF. This chain uses TRBV9 with TRBJ2-3; D is unclear. V was trimmed by 0 bases and J by 0 bases, leaving 8 bases between them. CDR3 length equals 15 residues. Germline lookup yields CDR1 SGDLS and CDR2 YYNGEE.

The chain couples TRBV15 to TRBJ2-7; 8 bases line up with TRBD1. The CDR3 loop spans 18 amino acids. The J segment lost 2 bases and the V segment lost 1 base, leaving 13 bases of the junction unmatched. CDR1 and CDR2 from the germline V gene are LNHNV and YYDKDF (reference sequence). The CDR3 nucleotides read TGTGCCACCAGCAGAGTTCAGGACAGGGTGCCCAGGCCCTACGAGCAGTACTTC. Translated: CATSRVQDRVPRPYEQYF.

The chain carries TRBV4-1 and TRBJ2-3; D is possibly TRBD2 (5 bases). Trimming cost V 1 base and J 1 base, with 9 bases left between them. Per the germline V gene, CDR1 is MGHRA and CDR2 is YSYEKL. The CDR3 covers 15 residues. This chain's CDR3 is CASSQVLGGTDTQYF. The CDR3 DNA sequence: TGCGCCAGCAGCCAAGTCCTCGGGGGCACAGATACGCAGTATTTT.

V usage is TRBV4-3 and J usage is TRBJ1-1, with a possible D match to TRBD1 (6 bases). Germline CDR1 is LGHNA and CDR2 is YSLEER. V lost 2 bases and J 6 bases, leaving 16 bases between the germline ends. The CDR3 consists of 15 residues. The CDR3 protein is CASSQLRQVEAEAFF. In DNA, the CDR3 is TGCGCCAGCAGCCAACTGAGACAGGTGGAGGCTGAAGCTTTCTTT.

The chain carries TRBV28 and TRBJ1-2; TRBD1 matches 7 bases. The CDR3 totals 13 residues. Germline V gene data show CDR1 as MDHEN and CDR2 as SYDVKM. In DNA, the CDR3 is TGTGCTATCCGTCGACAGGGCAACTATGGCTACACCTTC. Its protein is CAIRRQGNYGYTF.

The rearrangement uses TRBV7-9 and TRBJ1-2; D possibly corresponds to TRBD1 (6 bases). CDR3 size: 15 residues. Germline V lookup: CDR1 SEHNR, CDR2 FQNEAQ (reference sequence). V was cut by 3 bases and J by 8 bases, with 19 bases left in between. The CDR3 region has the DNA TGTGCCAGCAGCTTCCCCGGGACACACATAGGAGGCTACACCTTC. Translation gives CASSFPGTHIGGYTF.

V is TRBV11-2 and J is TRBJ1-1, with 7 bases that match TRBD1. The V and J ends lost 1 base and 4 bases, in that order; junction bases with no gene match: 15. Per germline, CDR1 SGHAT and CDR2 FQNNGV. This CDR3 contains 18 residues. CDR3 DNA sequence: TGTGCCAGCAGCTTAGCGGGGGTTACACGGGACAGTGGCACTGAAGCTTTCTTT. It yields the protein CASSLAGVTRDSGTEAFF.

This clone was seen a handful of times. The chain employs TRBV19 and TRBJ1-2; 9 positions match TRBD1. Per the germline V gene, CDR1 is LNHDA and CDR2 is SQIVND (reference sequence). The CDR3 runs to 15 residues. The V gene end was trimmed by 6 bases and the J gene end by 6 bases; junction bases not matched to a gene: 11. CDR3 sequence reads: CASRLGGQGRNGYTF. The CDR3 DNA follows: TGTGCCAGTAGGCTAGGGGGACAGGGACGGAATGGCTACACCTTC.

The chain recombines TRBV2 with TRBJ2-2, with no clear D. Germline CDR1 is SNHLY and CDR2 is FYNNEI. V was trimmed by 1 base and J by 7 bases, leaving 19 bases between them. This CDR3 region has 17 residues. The chain's CDR3 is CASSEGYPAGELGELFF. CDR3 in DNA: TGTGCCAGCAGTGAAGGGTACCCTGCCGGTGAGCTCGGGGAGCTGTTTTTT.

This clone was counted only a few times. The rearrangement links TRBV27 to TRBJ2-4, with 12 nucleotides matching TRBD2. CDR3 length equals 20 residues. The germline V gene encodes CDR1 MNHEY and CDR2 SMNVEV (reference sequence). The junction had 15 bases not matched to a gene; V was cut back by 6 bases and J by 0 bases. CDR3 sequence reads: CASSQKGRTSGELAKNIQYF. The CDR3 region has the DNA TGTGCCAGCAGCCAAAAAGGAAGGACTAGCGGGGAACTAGCCAAAAACATTCAGTACTTC.

V gene TRBV28 combines with J gene TRBJ2-7, with TRBD1 identical over 9 bases. The CDR3 covers 14 residues. The V segment lost 3 bases and the J segment 3 bases; nucleotides outside the gene matches: 3. Germline values: CDR1 MDHEN, CDR2 SYDVKM. CDR3 DNA sequence: TGTGCCAGCAGTTTTAGACAGGGGGACTACGAGCAGTACTTC. It is translated as CASSFRQGDYEQYF.

The chain has TRBV2 and TRBJ1-5; a weak D match, TRBD1 (5 bases). The germline gives CDR1 SNHLY, CDR2 FYNNEI. This CDR3 region has 14 residues. Trimming pared 6 bases from V and 2 bases from J, leaving 11 bases between. Written as DNA, the CDR3 is TGTGCCAGCAGCAAAGACAGCCGCAATCAGCCCCAGCATTTT. This gives the protein CASSKDSRNQPQHF.

This clone was recorded a few times. V is TRBV25-1 and J is TRBJ1-2; weak D call: TRBD1 (5 bases). The CDR3 consists of 14 residues. Trimming shortened V by 4 bases and J by 6 bases, and 15 bases separated the two germline ends. Germline lookup yields CDR1 MGHDK and CDR2 SYGVNS. CDR3 region: CASSVQGWTNGYTF. The CDR3 DNA reads TGTGCCAGCAGTGTCCAGGGTTGGACTAATGGCTACACCTTC.

V usage is TRBV14 and J usage is TRBJ2-7, with TRBD1 matching 8 bases. This CDR3 is built from 17 residues. CDR1 is SGHDN, CDR2 FVKESK, per germline. The J segment lost 4 bases and the V segment lost 4 bases, leaving 15 bases of the junction unmatched. The CDR3 sequence is CASSPDPRTGTRYEQYF. Written as DNA, the CDR3 is TGTGCCAGCAGCCCAGATCCCAGGACAGGGACTCGGTACGAGCAGTACTTC.

This clone came up a few times. The chain joins TRBV6-5 to TRBJ2-7; 8 bases align to TRBD2. The CDR3 has 14 amino acids. The V segment lost 8 bases and the J segment 2 bases; nucleotides outside the gene matches: 8. Germline-derived CDR1 and CDR2 are MNHEY and SVGAGI. The CDR3 DNA reads TGTGCCAGCTCACGGGTTAGCGGGGCCTACGAGCAGTACTTC. Amino acids: CASSRVSGAYEQYF.

The chain uses TRBV29-1 and TRBJ1-1, with a tentative D call TRBD1 (5 bases). Between the trimmed V and J ends, which lost 1 base and 9 bases, there was a span of 9 bases. The germline V gene encodes CDR1 SQVTM and CDR2 ANQGSEA. CDR3 size: 11 residues. For the CDR3, the DNA is TGCAGCGTTGAAGGGCGGGACCAAGCTTTCTTT. Its translation: CSVEGRDQAFF.

V and J are TRBV2 and TRBJ1-6; TRBD1 agrees at 12 bases. This CDR3 region has 15 residues. CDR1 and CDR2 (germline): SNHLY, FYNNEI. The ends lost 7 bases at V and 9 bases at J; junction bases unmatched: 7. CDR3 sequence reads: CASIDGTGGASPLHF. CDR3 DNA: TGTGCCAGCATTGATGGGACAGGGGGCGCTTCACCCCTCCACTTT.

The genes are TRBV28 and TRBJ1-1; the match to TRBD1 covers 8 bases. CDR1 is MDHEN and CDR2 is SYDVKM in the germline V gene. Trimming at V came to 6 bases and at J to 5 bases, leaving 8 bases not matched to a gene. This CDR3 has 14 residues. The CDR3 sequence: CASRVQGARTEAFF. The DNA of the CDR3 is TGTGCCAGCAGAGTCCAGGGGGCGCGGACTGAAGCTTTCTTT.

The J gene is TRBJ2-1, the V gene TRBV11-3; the match to TRBD2 covers 12 bases. CDR1 and CDR2 from the germline V gene are SGHNT and YENEEA. This CDR3 is built from 16 residues. V was clipped by 4 bases and J by 7 bases; unmatched bases: 8. The DNA of the CDR3 is TGTGCCAGCAGCTCCCACGGGACTAGCGGGCGGAATGAGCAGTTCTTC. It is translated as CASSSHGTSGRNEQFF.

V usage is TRBV4-3 and J usage is TRBJ1-1; tentatively, D is TRBD1 (6 bases). Germline CDR1 is LGHNA and CDR2 is YSLEER. V was clipped by 0 bases and J by 1 base, with 18 bases between them. This CDR3 is 18 amino acids long. This CDR3 is CASSQEPPDRRKNTEAFF. As DNA, the CDR3 is TGCGCCAGCAGCCAAGAACCGCCAGACAGGCGGAAGAACACTGAAGCTTTCTTT.

A word on this clone: This sample also contains other DNA sequences that code for the same CDR3. The chain links TRBV11-2 to TRBJ2-5; D not certain. This CDR3 comprises 14 residues. Germline values: CDR1 SGHAT, CDR2 FQNNGV. Trimming took 1 base from V and 1 from J, leaving 7 bases between them. The CDR3 sequence: CASSLGYPQETQYF. As DNA, the CDR3 is TGTGCCAGCAGCTTAGGCTATCCCCAAGAGACCCAGTACTTC. Full variable domain (remainder filled in from reference TRBV11-2 and TRBJ2-5): EAGVAQSPRYKIIEKRQSVAFWCNPISGHATLYWYQQILGQGPKLLIQFQNNGVVDDSQLPKDRFSAERLKGVDSTLKIQPAKLEDSAVYLCASSLGYPQETQYFGPGTRLLVL.

The chain combines TRBV30 with TRBJ2-2; 11 bases match TRBD2. J lost 5 bases, V lost 7 bases, and 3 bases had no gene match. The CDR3 is 13 amino acids. CDR1 and CDR2 (germline): GTSNPN, SVGIG (reference sequence). The CDR3 region is CAYLAGGTGELFF. For the CDR3, the DNA is TGTGCCTACCTAGCGGGGGGTACCGGGGAGCTGTTTTTT.

The chain is built from TRBV30 and TRBJ2-5; D is possibly TRBD2 (6 bases). The germline CDR1 and CDR2 sequences are GTSNPN and SVGIG (reference sequence). V was clipped by 0 bases and J by 3 bases, with 11 bases between them. The CDR3 consists of 14 residues. This chain's CDR3 is CAWSVLAEKETQYF. As DNA, the CDR3 is TGTGCCTGGAGTGTGTTAGCGGAGAAAGAGACCCAGTACTTC.

The genes are TRBV10-1 and TRBJ1-6; a weak D match, TRBD1 (6 bases). Germline loops: CDR1 WNHNN, CDR2 SYGVQD (reference sequence). CDR3 length equals 13 residues. V lost 6 bases and J 5 bases, leaving 8 bases between the germline ends. The CDR3 nucleotides read TGCGCCAGCAGCCGGACAGATAATTCACCCCTCCACTTT. Its translation is CASSRTDNSPLHF.

The chain joins TRBV9 to TRBJ2-3; possible D gene TRBD2, 6 bases. This CDR3 spans 16 amino acids. The V end lost 0 bases, the J end lost 0 bases, and 11 bases lay between the germline ends. Looked up from germline, CDR1 is SGDLS and CDR2 is YYNGEE. CDR3 bases: TGTGCCAGCAGCGTAGGAACCGGGACTAGCACAGATACGCAGTATTTT. This translates into CASSVGTGTSTDTQYF.

In its sample, this clone was seen once. This sequence joins TRBV6-5 and TRBJ1-1, with D uncertain. The CDR3 contains 14 residues. CDR1 and CDR2 from the germline V gene are MNHEY and SVGAGI. V was cut by 7 bases and J by 0 bases, with 12 bases left in between. The chain's CDR3 is CASNPHGMNTEAFF. CDR3 DNA sequence: TGTGCCAGCAATCCACACGGGATGAACACTGAAGCTTTCTTT.

This clone came up many times. The chain uses TRBV27 and TRBJ1-5; the D is unclear. The germline V gene encodes CDR1 MNHEY and CDR2 SMNVEV (reference sequence). This CDR3 has 13 amino acids. Trimming pared 0 bases from V and 4 bases from J, leaving 4 bases between. The DNA of the CDR3 is TGTGCCAGCAGTTTATCCTTGAATCAGCCCCAGCATTTT. Its translation: CASSLSLNQPQHF.

The rearrangement uses TRBV6-1 and TRBJ1-4; 8 bases align to TRBD1. Trimming at V came to 1 base and at J to 6 bases, leaving 7 bases not matched to a gene. This CDR3 contains 16 residues. CDR1 and CDR2 (germline): MNHNS, SASEGT. The CDR3 spells CASSEGAGGGDEKLFF. The DNA for the CDR3 is TGTGCCAGCAGTGAAGGGGCAGGGGGCGGGGATGAAAAACTGTTTTTT.

The chain links TRBV7-9 to TRBJ2-7, with D tentatively TRBD1 (5 bases). The CDR3 sequence is 14 residues long. Germline V gives CDR1 SEHNR, CDR2 FQNEAQ (reference sequence). V lost 5 bases to trimming and J lost 3 bases, with 14 bases between them. As DNA, the CDR3 is TGTGCCAGCAGCCCAGACAGTGTCCGCTACGAGCAGTACTTC. Translating gives CASSPDSVRYEQYF.

V and J are TRBV10-3 and TRBJ1-2; 7 bases fit TRBD1. V shed 3 bases, J shed 4 bases, and the junction held 11 bases outside the gene matches. The CDR3 contains 16 residues. Germline CDR1 reads ENHRY; CDR2 reads SYGVKD. The CDR3 DNA follows: TGTGCCATCAGTGAATTCTTGGACAGGAGTCTCTATGGCTACACCTTC. It yields the protein CAISEFLDRSLYGYTF.

The genes are TRBV6-5 and TRBJ2-7; the D gene is possibly TRBD2 (6 bases). V lost 2 bases and J 7 bases, leaving 21 bases between the germline ends. Germline lookup yields CDR1 MNHEY and CDR2 SVGAGI. CDR3 size: 16 residues. The DNA for the CDR3 is TGTGCCAGCAGTTACGACCGTGCGGGGCGGGGTTTGGAGCAGTACTTC. This gives the protein CASSYDRAGRGLEQYF.